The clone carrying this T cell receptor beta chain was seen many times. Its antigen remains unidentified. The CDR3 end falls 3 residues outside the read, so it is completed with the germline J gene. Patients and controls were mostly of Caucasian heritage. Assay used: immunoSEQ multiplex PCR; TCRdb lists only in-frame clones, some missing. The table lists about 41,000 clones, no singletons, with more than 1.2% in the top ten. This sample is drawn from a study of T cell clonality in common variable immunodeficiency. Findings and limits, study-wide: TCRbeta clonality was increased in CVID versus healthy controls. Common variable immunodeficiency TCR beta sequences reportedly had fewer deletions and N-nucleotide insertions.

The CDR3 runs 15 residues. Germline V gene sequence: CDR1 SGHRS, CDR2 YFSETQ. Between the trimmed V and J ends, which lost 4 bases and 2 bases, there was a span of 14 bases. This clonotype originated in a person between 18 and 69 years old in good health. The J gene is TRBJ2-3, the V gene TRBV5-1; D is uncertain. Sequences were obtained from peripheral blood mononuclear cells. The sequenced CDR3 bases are TGCGCCAGCAGCATAAACACCGAGATCACAGATACG. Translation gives CASSINTEITDT. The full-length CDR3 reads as CASSINTEITDTQYF.